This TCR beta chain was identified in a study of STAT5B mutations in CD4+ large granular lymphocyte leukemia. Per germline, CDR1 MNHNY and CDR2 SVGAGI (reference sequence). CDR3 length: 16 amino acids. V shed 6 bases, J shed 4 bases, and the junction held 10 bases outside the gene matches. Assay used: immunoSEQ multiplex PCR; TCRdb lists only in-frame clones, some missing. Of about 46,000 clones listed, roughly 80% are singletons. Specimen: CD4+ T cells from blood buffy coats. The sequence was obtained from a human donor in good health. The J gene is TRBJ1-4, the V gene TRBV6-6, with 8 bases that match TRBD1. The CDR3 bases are TGTGCCAGCAGCACTCCCACAGACAGGGGTAATGAAAAACTGTTTTTT. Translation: CASSTPTDRGNEKLFF.